This T cell receptor (beta chain) was sequenced for a study of response to subunit inactivated influenza vaccine. Study results and limitations: There was a suggestion from the authors that each seasonal influenza vaccination recruits few new T cells.

TCRdb reprocessed the RT-PCR reads with MiXCR, giving one entry per CDR3 protein. The sample holds a few hundred thousand distinct CDR3 sequences, 20% to 25% seen once. This clonotype has a handful of counts. The antigen is not known. The sample was PBMCs from blood, taken 21 months after vaccination. The receptor was derived from a man aged 45 to 75 who received an inactivated influenza vaccine.

CDR3 loop: CASSEPIKTLNTEAFF. CDR3 coding DNA: TGTGCCAGCAGTGAACCCATAAAGACATTGAACACTGAAGCTTTCTTT. V and J are TRBV2 and TRBJ1-1; unclear D gene. The V and J ends lost 2 bases and 0 bases respectively, with 13 bases between them. This CDR3 comprises 16 residues. The germline gives CDR1 SNHLY, CDR2 FYNNEI.